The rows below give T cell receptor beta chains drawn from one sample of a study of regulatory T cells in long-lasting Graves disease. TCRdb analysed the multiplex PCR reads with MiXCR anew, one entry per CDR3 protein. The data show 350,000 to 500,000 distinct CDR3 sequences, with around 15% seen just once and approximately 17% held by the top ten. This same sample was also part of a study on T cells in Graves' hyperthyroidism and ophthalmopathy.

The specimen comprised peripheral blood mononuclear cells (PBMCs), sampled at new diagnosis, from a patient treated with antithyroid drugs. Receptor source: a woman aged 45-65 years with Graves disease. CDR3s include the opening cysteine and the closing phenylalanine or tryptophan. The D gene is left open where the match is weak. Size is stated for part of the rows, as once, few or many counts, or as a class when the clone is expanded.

CASSQDRGGEKLFF TGTGCCAGCAGCCAAGACAGGGGGGGAGAAAAACTGTTTTTT TRBV7-9 few TRBD1 TRBJ1-4
CASTLNTGELFF TGTGCCAGCACCCTGAACACCGGGGAGCTGTTTTTT TRBV6-1 many . TRBJ2-2
CATNKARAGANVLTF TGTGCCACCAACAAGGCGCGGGCTGGGGCCAACGTCCTGACTTTC TRBV28 few . TRBJ2-6
CASSGRTGDTQYF TGTGCCAGCAGTGGGCGCACGGGGGATACGCAGTATTTT TRBV6-4 . . TRBJ2-3
CASVGRGTYNEQFF TGCGCCAGCGTCGGGAGGGGCACCTACAATGAGCAGTTCTTC TRBV10-2 few TRBD2 TRBJ2-1
CASRLAGTSSYNEQFF TGTGCCAGCAGGCTAGCGGGGACCAGCTCCTACAATGAGCAGTTCTTC TRBV28 many TRBD2 TRBJ2-1
CASSPAGSASEDEQFF TGCGCCAGCAGCCCCGCAGGGAGCGCGAGCGAGGATGAGCAGTTCTTC TRBV4-1 . . TRBJ2-1
CASSFGDRGSTDTQYF TGTGCCAGCAGCTTTGGGGACAGGGGGAGCACAGATACGCAGTATTTT TRBV11-2 many TRBD1 TRBJ2-3
CASSKTGQRETQYF TGTGCCAGTAGTAAGACAGGGCAAAGAGAGACCCAGTACTTC TRBV19 . TRBD1 TRBJ2-5
CAWSQQTWNTEAFF TGTGCCTGGAGCCAACAGACTTGGAACACTGAAGCTTTCTTT TRBV30 many . TRBJ1-1
CASSTTSGKETQYF TGTGCCAGCAGTACGACTAGCGGCAAAGAGACCCAGTACTTC TRBV28 few TRBD2 TRBJ2-5
CASSLNGGAYEQFF TGTGCCAGCAGCTTAAACGGCGGGGCCTATGAGCAGTTCTTC TRBV7-3 many . TRBJ2-1
CASSLEDGWSGNTIYF TGTGCCAGCAGCCTCGAGGACGGATGGTCTGGAAACACCATATATTTT TRBV7-2 . . TRBJ1-3
CASSPNRDRVKGEQYF TGTGCCAGCAGCCCGAACCGGGACAGGGTTAAGGGGGAGCAGTACTTC TRBV7-3 many TRBD1 TRBJ2-7
CASSMMGVGEKLFF TGTGCCAGTAGTATGATGGGGGTTGGGGAAAAACTGTTTTTT TRBV19 few . TRBJ1-4